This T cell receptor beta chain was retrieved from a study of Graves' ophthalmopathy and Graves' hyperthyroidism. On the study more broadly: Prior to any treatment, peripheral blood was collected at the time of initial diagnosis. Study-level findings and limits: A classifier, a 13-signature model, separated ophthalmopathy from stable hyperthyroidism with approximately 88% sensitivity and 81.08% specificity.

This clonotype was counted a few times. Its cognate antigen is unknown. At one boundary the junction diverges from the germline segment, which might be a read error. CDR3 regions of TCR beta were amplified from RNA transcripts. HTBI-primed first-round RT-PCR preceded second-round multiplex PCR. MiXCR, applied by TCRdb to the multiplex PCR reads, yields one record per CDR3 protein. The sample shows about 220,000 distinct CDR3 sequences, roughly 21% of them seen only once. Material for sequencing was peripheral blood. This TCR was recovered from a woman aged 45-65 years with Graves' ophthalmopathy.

DNA for the CDR3: TGTGCCAGCAGTTACACAGGGGTTTCCAGATCCTATAAGTCACCCCTCCACTTT. Translating gives CASSYTGVSRSYKSPLHF. The chain links TRBV27 to TRBJ1-6, with 7 bases identical to TRBD1. The CDR3 has 18 amino acids. From germline, CDR1 is MNHEY and CDR2 SMNVEV (reference sequence).